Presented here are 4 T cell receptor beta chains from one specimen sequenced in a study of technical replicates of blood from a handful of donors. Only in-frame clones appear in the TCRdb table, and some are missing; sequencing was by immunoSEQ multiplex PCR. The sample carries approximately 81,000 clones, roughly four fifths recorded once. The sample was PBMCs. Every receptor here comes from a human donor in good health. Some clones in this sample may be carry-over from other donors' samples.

The CDR3 is CASSLGSFKGLTNEKLFF. Here the CDR3 DNA reads TGTGCCAGCAGCTTAGGTTCATTTAAGGGGCTGACTAATGAAAAACTGTTTTTT. The rearrangement links TRBV7-9 to TRBJ1-4; a weak D match, TRBD1 (5 bases). Germline CDR1 is SEHNR and CDR2 is FQNEAQ (reference sequence). The V and J ends lost 1 base and 2 bases respectively, with 17 bases between them. The CDR3 is 18 residues long. Filled out from reference TRBV7-9 and TRBJ1-4, the complete variable domain reads DTGVSQNPRHKITKRGQNVTFRCDPISEHNRLYWYRQTLGQGPEFLTYFQNEAQLEKSRLLSDRFSAERPKGSFSTLEIQRTEQGDSAMYLCASSLGSFKGLTNEKLFFGSGTQLSVL.

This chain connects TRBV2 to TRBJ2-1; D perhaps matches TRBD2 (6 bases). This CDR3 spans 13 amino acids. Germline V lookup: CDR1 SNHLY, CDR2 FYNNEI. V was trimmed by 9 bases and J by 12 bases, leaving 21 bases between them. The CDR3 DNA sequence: TGTGCCAGTACCGGGACTTGGACCTCCGGGCAGTTCTTC. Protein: CASTGTWTSGQFF.

CDR3 nucleotides: TGTGCCATCAGGGGACAGGGGAAGCAGAACACTGAAGCTTTCTTT. It is translated as CAIRGQGKQNTEAFF. The chain couples TRBV10-3 to TRBJ1-1, with 10 bases matching TRBD1. The CDR3 covers 15 residues. Trimming removed 6 bases from V and 1 base from J; junction bases left unmatched: 5. Looked up from germline, CDR1 is ENHRY and CDR2 is SYGVKD.

Written as DNA, the CDR3 is TGCAGCGTCCGAGCGGGACAGGGGCCGTCCTACGAGCAGTACTTC. It codes for CSVRAGQGPSYEQYF. This sequence joins TRBV29-1 and TRBJ2-7; TRBD1 aligns across 10 bases. This CDR3 has 15 amino acids. V shed 6 bases and J 1 base; nucleotides not matched to a gene: 9. Germline CDR1 SQVTM, CDR2 ANQGSEA.